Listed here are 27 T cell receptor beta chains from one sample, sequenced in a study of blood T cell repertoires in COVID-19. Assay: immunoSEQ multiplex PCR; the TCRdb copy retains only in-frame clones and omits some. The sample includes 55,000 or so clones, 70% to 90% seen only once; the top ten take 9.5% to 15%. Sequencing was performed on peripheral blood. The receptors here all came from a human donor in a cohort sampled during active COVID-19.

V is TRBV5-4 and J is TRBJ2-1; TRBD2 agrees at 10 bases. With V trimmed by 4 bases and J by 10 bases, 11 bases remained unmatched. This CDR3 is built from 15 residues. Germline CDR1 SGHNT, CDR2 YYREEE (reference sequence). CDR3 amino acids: CASSTPLAGGGEQFF. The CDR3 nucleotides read TGTGCCAGCAGCACGCCGTTAGCGGGAGGCGGGGAGCAGTTCTTC.

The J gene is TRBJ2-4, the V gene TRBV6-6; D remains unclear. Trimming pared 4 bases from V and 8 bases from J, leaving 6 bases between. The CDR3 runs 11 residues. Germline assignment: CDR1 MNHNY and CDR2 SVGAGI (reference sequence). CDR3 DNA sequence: TGTGCCAGCAGTTCACGGGACATTCAGTACTTC. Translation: CASSSRDIQYF.

The CDR3 region is CASSTSPGQPQHF. In DNA, the CDR3 is TGTGCCAGTAGTACCTCCCCCGGTCAGCCCCAGCATTTT. The chain combines TRBV19 with TRBJ1-5; no clear D gene. V was shortened by 4 bases and J by 6 bases, with 10 bases between the two germline ends. This CDR3 is built from 13 residues. Germline loops: CDR1 LNHDA, CDR2 SQIVND (reference sequence).

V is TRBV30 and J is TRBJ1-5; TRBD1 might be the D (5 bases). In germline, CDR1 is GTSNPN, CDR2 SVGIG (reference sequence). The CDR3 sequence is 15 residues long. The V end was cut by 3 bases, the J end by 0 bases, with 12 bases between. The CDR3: CAWRSGGVSNQPQHF. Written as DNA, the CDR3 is TGTGCCTGGAGGAGCGGGGGGGTTAGCAATCAGCCCCAGCATTTT.

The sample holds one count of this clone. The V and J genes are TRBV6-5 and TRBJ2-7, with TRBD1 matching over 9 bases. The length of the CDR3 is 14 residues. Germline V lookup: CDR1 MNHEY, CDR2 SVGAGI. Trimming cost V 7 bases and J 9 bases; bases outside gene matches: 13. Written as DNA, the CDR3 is TGTGCCAGCAAACCGGGACAGGGTTCTCTAGGGCAGTACTTC. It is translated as CASKPGQGSLGQYF.

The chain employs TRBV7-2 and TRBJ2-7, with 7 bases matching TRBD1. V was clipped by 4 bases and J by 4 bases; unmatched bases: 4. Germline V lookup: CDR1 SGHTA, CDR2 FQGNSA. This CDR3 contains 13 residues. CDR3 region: CASSSHRGYEQYF. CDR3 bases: TGTGCCAGCAGCTCCCACAGGGGTTACGAGCAGTACTTC.

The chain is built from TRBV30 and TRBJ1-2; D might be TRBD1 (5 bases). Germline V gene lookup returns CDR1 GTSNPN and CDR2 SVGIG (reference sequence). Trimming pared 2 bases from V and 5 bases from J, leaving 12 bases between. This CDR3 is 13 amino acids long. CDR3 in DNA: TGTGCCTGGAGTACACTTAGGGGATATGGCTACACCTTC. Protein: CAWSTLRGYGYTF. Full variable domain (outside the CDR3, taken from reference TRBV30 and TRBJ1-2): SQTIHQWPATLVQPVGSPLSLECTVEGTSNPNLYWYRQAAGRGLQLLFYSVGIGQISSEVPQNLSASRPQDRQFILSSKKLLLSDSGFYLCAWSTLRGYGYTFGSGTRLTVV.

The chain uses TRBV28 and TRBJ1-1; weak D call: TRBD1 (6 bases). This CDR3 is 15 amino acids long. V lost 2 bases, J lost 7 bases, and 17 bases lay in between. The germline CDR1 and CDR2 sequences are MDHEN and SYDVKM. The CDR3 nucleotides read TGTGCCAGCAGTTTAATAGAAAGGGGGTACGATGAAGCTTTCTTT. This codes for CASSLIERGYDEAFF.

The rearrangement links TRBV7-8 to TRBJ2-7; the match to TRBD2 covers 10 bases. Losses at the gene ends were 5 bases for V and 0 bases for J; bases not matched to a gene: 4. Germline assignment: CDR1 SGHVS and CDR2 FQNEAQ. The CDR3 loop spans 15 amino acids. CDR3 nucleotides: TGTGCCAGCAGCGACAGCGGGAGGGCCTCCTACGAGCAGTACTTC. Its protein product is CASSDSGRASYEQYF.

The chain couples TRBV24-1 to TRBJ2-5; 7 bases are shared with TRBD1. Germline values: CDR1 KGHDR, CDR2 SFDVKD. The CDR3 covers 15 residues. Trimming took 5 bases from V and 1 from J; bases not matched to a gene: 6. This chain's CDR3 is CATSASGDSQETQYF. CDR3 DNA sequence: TGTGCCACCAGTGCCTCCGGGGACAGCCAAGAGACCCAGTACTTC.

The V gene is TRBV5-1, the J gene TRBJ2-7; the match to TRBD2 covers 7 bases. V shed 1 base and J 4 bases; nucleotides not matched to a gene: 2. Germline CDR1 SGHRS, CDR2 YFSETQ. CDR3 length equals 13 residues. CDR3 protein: CASSLREEYEQYF. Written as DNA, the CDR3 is TGCGCCAGCAGCTTGCGGGAGGAGTACGAGCAGTACTTC.

The CDR3 here is CASSSSGLAGGTDTQYF. The CDR3, as DNA: TGTGCCAGCAGCTCCTCCGGACTAGCGGGAGGCACAGATACGCAGTATTTT. The chain carries TRBV11-2 and TRBJ2-3; TRBD2 matches at 13 bases. This CDR3 comprises 17 residues. Per germline, CDR1 SGHAT and CDR2 FQNNGV. V shed 4 bases, J shed 1 base, and the junction held 5 bases outside the gene matches.

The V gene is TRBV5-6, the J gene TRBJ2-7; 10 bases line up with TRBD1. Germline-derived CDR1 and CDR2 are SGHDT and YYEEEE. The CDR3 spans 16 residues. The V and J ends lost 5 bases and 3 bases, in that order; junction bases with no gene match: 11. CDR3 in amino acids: CASSFRTGTGVYEQYF. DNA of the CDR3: TGTGCCAGCAGTTTTAGGACCGGGACAGGGGTCTACGAGCAGTACTTC.

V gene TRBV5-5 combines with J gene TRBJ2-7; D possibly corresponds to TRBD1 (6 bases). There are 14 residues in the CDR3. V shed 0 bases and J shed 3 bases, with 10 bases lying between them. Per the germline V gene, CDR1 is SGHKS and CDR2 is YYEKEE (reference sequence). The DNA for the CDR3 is TGTGCCAGCAGCTTGGGTGGGGGCCTCTACGAGCAGTACTTC. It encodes CASSLGGGLYEQYF.

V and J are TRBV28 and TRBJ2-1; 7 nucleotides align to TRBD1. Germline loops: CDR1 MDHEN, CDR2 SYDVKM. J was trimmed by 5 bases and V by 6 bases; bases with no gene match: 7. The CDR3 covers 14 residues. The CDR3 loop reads CASRLGQPDNEQFF. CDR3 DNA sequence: TGTGCCAGCAGATTGGGACAGCCCGACAATGAGCAGTTCTTC.

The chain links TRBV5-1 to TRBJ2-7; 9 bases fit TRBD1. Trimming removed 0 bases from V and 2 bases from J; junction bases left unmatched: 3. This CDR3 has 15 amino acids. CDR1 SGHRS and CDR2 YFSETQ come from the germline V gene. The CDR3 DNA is TGCGCCAGCAGCTTGGCGGGGACAGGGCCCTACGAGCAGTACTTC. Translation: CASSLAGTGPYEQYF. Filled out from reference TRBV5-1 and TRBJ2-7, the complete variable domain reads KAGVTQTPRYLIKTRGQQVTLSCSPISGHRSVSWYQQTPGQGLQFLFEYFSETQRNKGNFPGRFSGRQFSNSRSEMNVSTLELGDSALYLCASSLAGTGPYEQYFGPGTRLTVT.

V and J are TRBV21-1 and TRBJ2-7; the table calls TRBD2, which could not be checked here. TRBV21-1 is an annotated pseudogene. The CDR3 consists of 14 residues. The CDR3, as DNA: TGTGCCAGCAGCACTAGCGGGAGGGATTGCGAGCAGTACTTC. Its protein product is CASSTSGRDCEQYF.

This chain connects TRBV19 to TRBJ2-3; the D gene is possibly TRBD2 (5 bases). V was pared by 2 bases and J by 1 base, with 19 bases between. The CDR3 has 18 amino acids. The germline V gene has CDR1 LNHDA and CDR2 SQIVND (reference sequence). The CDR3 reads CASSIKGPGSKGTDTQYF. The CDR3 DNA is TGTGCCAGTAGTATAAAGGGTCCGGGGAGTAAAGGCACAGATACGCAGTATTTT.

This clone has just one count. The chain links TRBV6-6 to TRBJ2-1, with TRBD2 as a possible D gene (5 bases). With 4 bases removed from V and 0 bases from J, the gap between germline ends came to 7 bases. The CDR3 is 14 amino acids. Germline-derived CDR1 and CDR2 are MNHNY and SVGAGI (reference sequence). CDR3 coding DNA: TGTGCCAGCAGTTCGGGGAGCTCCTACAATGAGCAGTTCTTC. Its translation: CASSSGSSYNEQFF.

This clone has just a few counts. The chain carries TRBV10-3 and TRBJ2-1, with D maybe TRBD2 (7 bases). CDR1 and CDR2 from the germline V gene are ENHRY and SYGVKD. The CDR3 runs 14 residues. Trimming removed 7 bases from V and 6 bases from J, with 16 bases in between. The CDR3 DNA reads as TGTGCCATCACCGCCGGGGGGCTCGGCAATGAGCAGTTCTTC. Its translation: CAITAGGLGNEQFF.

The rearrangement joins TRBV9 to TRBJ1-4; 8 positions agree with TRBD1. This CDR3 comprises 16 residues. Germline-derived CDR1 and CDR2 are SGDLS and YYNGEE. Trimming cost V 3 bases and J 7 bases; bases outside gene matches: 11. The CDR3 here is CASSGRSGGTGEKLFF. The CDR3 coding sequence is TGTGCCAGCAGCGGCCGCTCAGGGGGCACTGGTGAAAAACTGTTTTTT. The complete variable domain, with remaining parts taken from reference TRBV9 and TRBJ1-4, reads DSGVTQTPKHLITATGQRVTLRCSPRSGDLSVYWYQQSLDQGLQFLIQYYNGEERAKGNILERFSAQQFPDLHSELNLSSLELGDSALYFCASSGRSGGTGEKLFFGSGTQLSVL.

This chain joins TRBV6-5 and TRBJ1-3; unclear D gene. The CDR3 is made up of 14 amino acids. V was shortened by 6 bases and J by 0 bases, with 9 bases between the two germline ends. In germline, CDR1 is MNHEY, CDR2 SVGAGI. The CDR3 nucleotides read TGTGCCAGCAGCTTCCGACACTCTGGAAACACCATATATTTT. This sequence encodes CASSFRHSGNTIYF.

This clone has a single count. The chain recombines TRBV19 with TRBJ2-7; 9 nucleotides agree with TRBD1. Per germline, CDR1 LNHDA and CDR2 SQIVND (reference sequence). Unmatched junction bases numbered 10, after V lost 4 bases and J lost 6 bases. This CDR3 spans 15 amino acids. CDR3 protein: CASSTRTGAFIEQYF. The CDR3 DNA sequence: TGTGCCAGTAGTACCCGGACAGGGGCGTTCATCGAGCAGTACTTC.

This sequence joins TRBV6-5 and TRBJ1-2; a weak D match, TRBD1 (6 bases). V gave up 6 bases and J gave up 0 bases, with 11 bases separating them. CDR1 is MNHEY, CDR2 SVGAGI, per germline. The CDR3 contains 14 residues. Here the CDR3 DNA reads TGTGCCAGCAGGGACGACAGGACTAACTATGGCTACACCTTC. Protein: CASRDDRTNYGYTF.

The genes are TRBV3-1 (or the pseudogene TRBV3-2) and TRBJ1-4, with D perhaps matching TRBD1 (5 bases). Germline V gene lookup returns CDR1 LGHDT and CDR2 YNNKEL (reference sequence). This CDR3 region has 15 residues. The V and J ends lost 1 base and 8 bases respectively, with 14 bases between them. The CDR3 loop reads CASSQGVRGGEKLFF. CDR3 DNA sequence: TGTGCCAGCAGCCAAGGAGTAAGGGGAGGGGAAAAACTGTTTTTT.

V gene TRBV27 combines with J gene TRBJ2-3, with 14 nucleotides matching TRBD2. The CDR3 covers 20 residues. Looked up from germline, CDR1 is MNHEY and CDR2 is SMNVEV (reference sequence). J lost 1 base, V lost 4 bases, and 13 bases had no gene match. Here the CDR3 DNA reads TGTGCCAGCAGTTCTGGGACTAGCGGGAGATACATACTAGGCACAGATACGCAGTATTTT. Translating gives CASSSGTSGRYILGTDTQYF.

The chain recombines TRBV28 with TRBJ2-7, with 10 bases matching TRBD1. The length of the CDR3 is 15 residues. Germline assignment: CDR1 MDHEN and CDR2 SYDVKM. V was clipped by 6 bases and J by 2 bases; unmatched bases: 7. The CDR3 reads CASRHGTGAPYEQYF. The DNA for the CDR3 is TGTGCCAGCAGGCATGGGACAGGGGCCCCCTACGAGCAGTACTTC.